The 8 T cell receptor beta chains listed next were all sequenced from one sample in a study of blood T cell repertoires in COVID-19. This table comes from immunoSEQ multiplex PCR, and its TCRdb copy is limited to in-frame clones, with some not included. The sample yields tens of thousands of clones, more than 75% seen once. The material sequenced was peripheral blood. These TCRs come from a man over 45 with active or convalescent COVID-19.

This chain connects TRBV28 to TRBJ1-5; 10 nucleotides match TRBD1. With 6 bases clipped from V and 2 bases from J, the junction kept 10 bases outside the gene matches. CDR3 length: 17 amino acids. Germline CDR1 reads MDHEN; CDR2 reads SYDVKM. The CDR3 DNA follows: TGTGCCAGCAGAAGACAAGACAGGGGGCGCCGCAATCAGCCCCAGCATTTT. This gives the protein CASRRQDRGRRNQPQHF.

This clone occurred a few times. The J gene is TRBJ2-7, the V gene TRBV4-1, with TRBD2 matching over 9 bases. This CDR3 contains 15 residues. Germline assignment: CDR1 MGHRA and CDR2 YSYEKL. V gave up 8 bases and J gave up 4 bases; unmatched junction bases: 12. The CDR3 loop reads CASGGMAGGRYEQYF. For the CDR3, the DNA is TGCGCCAGCGGCGGAATGGCGGGGGGGCGATACGAGCAGTACTTC.

The chain joins TRBV5-1 to TRBJ2-2; 9 bases align to TRBD1. The V gene's germline CDR1 is SGHRS and CDR2 YFSETQ. The CDR3 length is 16 residues. V lost 2 bases to trimming and J lost 1 base; unmatched junction nucleotides: 3. CDR3 sequence (DNA): TGCGCCAGCAGCTTAAGGACAGGGGTGAACACCGGGGAGCTGTTTTTT. This translates into CASSLRTGVNTGELFF.

The count of this clone is one. The V call is TRBV28, the J call TRBJ2-5; 11 bases map to TRBD2. The V and J ends lost 1 base and 2 bases, in that order; junction bases with no gene match: 3. The CDR3 contains 16 residues. CDR1 is MDHEN, CDR2 SYDVKM, per germline. CDR3 sequence: CASSLSTSGGQETQYF. As DNA, the CDR3 is TGTGCCAGCAGTTTATCTACTAGCGGGGGACAAGAGACCCAGTACTTC.

The chain joins TRBV7-9 to TRBJ1-1; possibly TRBD1 for D (6 bases). CDR1 and CDR2 (germline): SEHNR, FQNEAQ (reference sequence). This CDR3 is 14 amino acids long. V lost 7 bases, J lost 0 bases, and 12 bases lay in between. CDR3 loop: CASTYGQMNTEAFF. The DNA of the CDR3 is TGTGCCAGCACCTACGGACAGATGAACACTGAAGCTTTCTTT.

The chain employs TRBV4-1 and TRBJ2-1, with a weak D call TRBD2 (7 bases). This CDR3 region has 13 residues. Looked up from germline, CDR1 is MGHRA and CDR2 is YSYEKL. Trimming shortened V by 6 bases and J by 9 bases, and 15 bases separated the two germline ends. The CDR3 sequence: CASRDTGGLEQFF. The CDR3 coding sequence is TGCGCCAGCAGGGACACCGGGGGGCTTGAGCAGTTCTTC.

This chain connects TRBV14 to TRBJ2-1; 8 bases are shared with TRBD1. The V gene end was trimmed by 4 bases and the J gene end by 15 bases; junction bases not matched to a gene: 8. The CDR3 loop spans 12 amino acids. Germline values: CDR1 SGHDN, CDR2 FVKESK. CDR3 residues: CASSLGTGSGFF. As DNA, the CDR3 is TGTGCCAGCAGCCTTGGGACAGGATCGGGGTTCTTC.

The chain is built from TRBV28 and TRBJ1-1; D ambiguous. Trimming removed 4 bases from V and 5 bases from J, with 8 bases in between. The CDR3 is 12 amino acids. CDR1 and CDR2 (germline): MDHEN, SYDVKM. This CDR3 is CASSSMSTEAFF. The CDR3 DNA reads TGTGCCAGCAGTTCCATGAGTACTGAAGCTTTCTTT.